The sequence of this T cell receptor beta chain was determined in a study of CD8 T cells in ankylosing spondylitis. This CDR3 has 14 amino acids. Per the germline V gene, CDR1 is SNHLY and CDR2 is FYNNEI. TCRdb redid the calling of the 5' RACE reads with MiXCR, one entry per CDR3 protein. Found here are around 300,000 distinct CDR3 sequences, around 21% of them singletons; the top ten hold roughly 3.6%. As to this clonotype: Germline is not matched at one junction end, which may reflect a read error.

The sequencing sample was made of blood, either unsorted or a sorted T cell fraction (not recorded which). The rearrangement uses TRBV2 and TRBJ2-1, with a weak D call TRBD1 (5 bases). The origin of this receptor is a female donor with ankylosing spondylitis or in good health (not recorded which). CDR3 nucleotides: TGTGCCAGCAGGGAAGGGGTTTCCTACAATGAGCAGTTCTTC. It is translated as CASREGVSYNEQFF.